Below are 3 T cell receptor beta chains sequenced from a single sample in a study of blood T cell repertoires in COVID-19. Sequenced by immunoSEQ multiplex PCR; TCRdb stores in-frame clones only, minus some. In the table there are about 99,000 clones, roughly nine tenths of which are singletons. The material sequenced was peripheral blood. Receptors were obtained from a human donor in a cohort sampled during active COVID-19.

On this clone: One junction end does not reproduce the germline sequence, and a read error may be involved. The genes are TRBV7-2 and TRBJ1-6; 12 bases agree with TRBD1. This CDR3 has 15 residues. Per germline, CDR1 SGHTA and CDR2 FQGNSA. DNA of the CDR3: TGTGTCAGCAGCCGGGGACAGGGGGCGAATTCACCCCTCCACTTT. Translated, it gives CVSSRGQGANSPLHF.

This clone appeared a single time. The chain couples TRBV29-1 to TRBJ1-1, with D uncertain. The germline V and J ends were trimmed by 6 bases and 3 bases, with 17 bases remaining between them. The length of the CDR3 is 14 residues. Germline V gene data show CDR1 as SQVTM and CDR2 as ANQGSEA. This CDR3 reads CSVRLWRADTEAFF. CDR3 in DNA: TGCAGCGTCCGACTATGGAGAGCGGACACTGAAGCTTTCTTT.

The rearrangement links TRBV5-4 to TRBJ2-5; TRBD2 matches 14 bases. The CDR3 is 18 amino acids. V lost 4 bases, J lost 4 bases, and 12 bases stayed unmatched. Germline V gene sequence: CDR1 SGHNT, CDR2 YYREEE (reference sequence). The CDR3 is CASSPRPGTSGGTETQYF. CDR3 sequence (DNA): TGTGCCAGCAGCCCTCGGCCCGGGACTAGCGGGGGTACAGAGACCCAGTACTTC.